This T cell receptor (beta chain) was documented in a study of regulatory T cells in long-lasting Graves disease. Germline V gives CDR1 MNHEY, CDR2 SMNVEV (reference sequence). V was shortened by 6 bases and J by 2 bases, with 12 bases between the two germline ends. This CDR3 is built from 14 residues. Time point here: newly diagnosed GD, antithyroid drugs for less than 3 months. RNA extracted from PBMCs served as the sequencing template. Clinicians diagnosed Graves' disease using American Thyroid Association guidelines. This clonotype came up many times. Its antigen is as yet unknown. Study results and caveats: TCR diversity in persistent Graves' patients was below that of newly diagnosed ones.

According to the study, TCR beta libraries were built with iRepertoire HTBI primers and CDR3-region Arm-PCR. TCRdb analysed the multiplex PCR reads with MiXCR anew, one entry per CDR3 protein. The table has 450,000 to 500,000 distinct CDR3 sequences, around 15% seen once. These same data were also listed under a study on T cells in Graves' hyperthyroidism and ophthalmopathy. As that report states: The HTBI primer set served for first-round RT-PCR of the TCR CDR3.

The J gene is TRBJ2-3, the V gene TRBV27; a possible D gene is TRBD1 (6 bases). The receptor was derived from a middle-aged man with Graves disease. The sequences come from peripheral blood mononuclear cells (PBMCs), collected at new diagnosis, from a patient treated with antithyroid drugs. CDR3 sequence (DNA): TGTGCCAGCAGCCTTCAGGGGATCACAGATACGCAGTATTTT. As protein: CASSLQGITDTQYF.